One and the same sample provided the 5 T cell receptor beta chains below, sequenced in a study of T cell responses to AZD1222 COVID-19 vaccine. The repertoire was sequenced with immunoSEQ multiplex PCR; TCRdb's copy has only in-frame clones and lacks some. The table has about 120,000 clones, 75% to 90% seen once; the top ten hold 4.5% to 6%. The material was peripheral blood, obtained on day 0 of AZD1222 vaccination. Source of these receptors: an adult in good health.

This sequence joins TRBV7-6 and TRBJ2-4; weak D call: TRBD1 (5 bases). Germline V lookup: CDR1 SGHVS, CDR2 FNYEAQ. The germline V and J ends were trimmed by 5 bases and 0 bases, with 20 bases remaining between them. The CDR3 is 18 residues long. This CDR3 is CASSPDRPLLLAKNIQYF. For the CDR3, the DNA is TGTGCCAGCAGCCCAGACAGACCGCTACTTCTAGCCAAAAACATTCAGTACTTC.

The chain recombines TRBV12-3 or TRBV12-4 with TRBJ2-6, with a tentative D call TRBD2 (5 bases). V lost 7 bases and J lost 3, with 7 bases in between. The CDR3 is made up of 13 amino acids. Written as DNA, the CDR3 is TGTGCCAGCAACGGGGTTGGGGCCAACGTCCTGACTTTC. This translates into CASNGVGANVLTF.

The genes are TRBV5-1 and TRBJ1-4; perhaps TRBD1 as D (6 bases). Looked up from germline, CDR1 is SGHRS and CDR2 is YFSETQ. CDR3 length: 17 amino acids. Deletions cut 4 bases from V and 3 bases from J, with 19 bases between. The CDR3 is CASSPEVGAEANEKLFF. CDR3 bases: TGCGCCAGCAGCCCCGAGGTGGGGGCAGAGGCTAATGAAAAACTGTTTTTT.

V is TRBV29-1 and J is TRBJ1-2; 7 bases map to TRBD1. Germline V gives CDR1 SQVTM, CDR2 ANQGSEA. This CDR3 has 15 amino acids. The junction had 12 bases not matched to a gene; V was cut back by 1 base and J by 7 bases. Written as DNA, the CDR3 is TGCAGCGTTGAAGGCACAGGGACAGCCGAAGGTGGCTACACCTTC. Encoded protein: CSVEGTGTAEGGYTF. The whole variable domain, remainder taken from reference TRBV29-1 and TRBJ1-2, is SAVISQKPSRDICQRGTSLTIQCQVDSQVTMMFWYRQQPGQSLTLIATANQGSEATYESGFVIDKFPISRPNLTFSTLTVSNMSPEDSSIYLCSVEGTGTAEGGYTFGSGTRLTVV.

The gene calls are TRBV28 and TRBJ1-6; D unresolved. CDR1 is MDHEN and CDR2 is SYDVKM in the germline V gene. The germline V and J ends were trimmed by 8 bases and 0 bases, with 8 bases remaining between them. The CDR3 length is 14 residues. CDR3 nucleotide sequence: TGTGCCAGCGGGTTGTCCTCCTATAATTCACCCCTCCACTTT. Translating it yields CASGLSSYNSPLHF.